These T cell receptor beta chains were read from a single sample in a study of blood T cell dynamics during melanoma immunotherapy. Some clones are missing from TCRdb's copy, which holds only in-frame ones; the method was immunoSEQ multiplex PCR. The sample consists of 15,000 or so clones, roughly 87% of them appearing once. The sequencing used blood, collected from a patient treated with checkpoint blockade. The receptors come from a human donor with melanoma. Both conserved end residues are part of each CDR3. Fields, in order: V gene, clone size, D gene, J gene, CDR3 protein, CDR3 DNA. The D gene is left open where the match is weak. The size field is filled for only some rows; it gives once, few, many or a size class.

TRBV6-6	few	NA	TRBJ1-5	CASSSDGRGYSQPQHF	TGTGCCAGCAGCTCCGACGGCAGGGGATATAGTCAGCCCCAGCATTTT
TRBV4-2	NA	NA	TRBJ2-6	CASSQNAHSGANVLTF	TGTGCCAGCAGCCAAAACGCCCACTCTGGGGCCAACGTCCTGACTTTC
TRBV7-9	NA	NA	TRBJ2-1	CASSPLGRLNEQFF	TGTGCCAGCAGCCCCCTTGGTCGGCTCAATGAGCAGTTCTTC
TRBV19	NA	TRBD2	TRBJ2-7	CASSMLAGNEQYF	TGTGCCAGTAGTATGCTAGCGGGTAACGAGCAGTACTTC
TRBV29-1	NA	NA	TRBJ2-7	CSVEVGSYEQYF	TGCAGCGTTGAAGTAGGGTCATACGAGCAGTACTTC
TRBV19	few	NA	TRBJ2-7	CASSTRDTYEQYF	TGTGCCAGTAGTACCCGGGACACCTACGAGCAGTACTTC
TRBV7-2	NA	NA	TRBJ2-4	CASKMTGAAKNIQYF	TGTGCCAGCAAAATGACTGGGGCAGCCAAAAACATTCAGTACTTC
TRBV25-1	few	TRBD1	TRBJ1-1	CASSESYRGRTEAFF	TGTGCCAGCAGTGAATCGTACAGGGGGCGGACTGAAGCTTTCTTT
TRBV7-2	NA	NA	TRBJ2-7	CASSLKGTYEQYF	TGTGCCAGCAGCTTGAAAGGGACCTACGAGCAGTACTTC
TRBV7-3	NA	NA	TRBJ1-6	CASSSAAGPGSPLHF	TGTGCCAGCAGCAGTGCCGCCGGTCCTGGTTCACCCCTCCACTTT
TRBV5-1	NA	NA	TRBJ2-5	CASTSQDQETQYF	TGCGCCAGCACTTCACAGGACCAAGAGACCCAGTACTTC
TRBV7-3	NA	NA	TRBJ2-7	CASSLVGIRPGSYEQYF	TGTGCCAGCAGCTTAGTCGGAATCCGGCCAGGATCCTACGAGCAGTACTTC
TRBV5-4	once	TRBD2	TRBJ2-1	CASSRTSGRAFSYNEQFF	TGTGCCAGCAGCAGGACTAGCGGGAGGGCCTTTTCCTACAATGAGCAGTTCTTC
TRBV30	NA	NA	TRBJ2-7	CAWRQGVWGSHEQYF	TGTGCCTGGAGACAGGGAGTTTGGGGCTCCCACGAGCAGTACTTC
TRBV6-6	NA	NA	TRBJ1-2	CASSHRGEGYGYTF	TGTGCCAGCAGCCACCGGGGGGAGGGCTATGGCTACACCTTC
TRBV19	NA	TRBD1	TRBJ2-7	CASSKDRVGPYEQYF	TGTGCCAGTAGTAAAGACAGGGTCGGCCCCTACGAGCAGTACTTC
TRBV4-1	NA	TRBD2	TRBJ2-5	CASSQEETSGGGMWTQYF	TGCGCCAGCAGCCAAGAGGAGACTAGCGGAGGGGGAATGTGGACCCAGTACTTC
TRBV7-9	NA	NA	TRBJ2-7	CASSFRQDEQYF	TGTGCCAGCAGCTTCCGACAGGACGAGCAGTACTTC
TRBV5-6	NA	NA	TRBJ2-1	CASSSYNEQFF	TGTGCCAGCAGCTCTTACAATGAGCAGTTCTTC
TRBV7-2	NA	NA	TRBJ2-7	CASSLGRRLPEQYF	TGTGCCAGCAGCTTGGGACGGCGCCTACCCGAGCAGTACTTC
TRBV29-1	NA	TRBD2	TRBJ2-3	CSVSGGRGTDTQYF	TGCAGCGTTTCGGGAGGGAGGGGCACAGATACGCAGTATTTT
TRBV7-2	NA	TRBD1	TRBJ2-3	CASRPDRGTDTQYF	TGTGCCAGCAGGCCGGACAGGGGTACAGATACGCAGTATTTT
TRBV6-1	NA	NA	TRBJ2-3	CASEPGSDTQYF	TGTGCCAGCGAGCCGGGCTCAGATACGCAGTATTTT
TRBV6-5	NA	NA	TRBJ2-7	CASSYSLSYLMEQYF	TGTGCCAGCAGTTACTCGTTAAGTTACTTGATGGAGCAGTACTTC
TRBV19	NA	NA	TRBJ2-2	CASRRTGPNTGELFF	TGTGCCAGTAGGAGGACGGGGCCTAACACCGGGGAGCTGTTTTTT
TRBV28	NA	NA	TRBJ2-7	CASSSRDIIYEQYF	TGTGCCAGCAGTTCCCGGGACATCATCTACGAGCAGTACTTC
TRBV13	NA	NA	TRBJ1-3	CASSPTGWGNSGNTIYF	TGTGCCAGCAGCCCCACAGGGTGGGGAAACTCTGGAAACACCATATATTTT
TRBV7-8	NA	NA	TRBJ1-5	CASSFSWGLGQPQHF	TGTGCCAGCAGCTTTTCCTGGGGGCTAGGTCAGCCCCAGCATTTT
TRBV19	NA	NA	TRBJ1-5	CARNQPQHF	TGTGCCAGAAATCAGCCCCAGCATTTT
TRBV4-2	NA	NA	TRBJ2-3	CASSQALSSTDTQYF	TGTGCCAGCAGCCAAGCTCTAAGTAGCACAGATACGCAGTATTTT
TRBV28	NA	NA	TRBJ2-7	CASSGGRDEQYF	TGTGCCAGCAGTGGGGGTAGGGACGAGCAGTACTTC
TRBV7-8	few	TRBD2	TRBJ2-5	CASSPRGRGKETQYF	TGTGCCAGCAGCCCTCGAGGGCGGGGGAAGGAGACCCAGTACTTC
TRBV30	NA	NA	TRBJ2-3	CAWKEYSHTDTQYF	TGTGCATGGAAGGAGTACAGCCACACAGATACGCAGTATTTT
TRBV28	NA	TRBD1	TRBJ1-1	CASSLSSGGMNTEAFF	TGTGCCAGCAGTTTATCGTCAGGGGGCATGAACACTGAAGCTTTCTTT
TRBV28	NA	NA	TRBJ1-3	CASSFGLSSGNTIYF	TGTGCCAGCAGTTTCGGGCTGAGCTCTGGAAACACCATATATTTT
TRBV11-1	NA	NA	TRBJ2-7	CASSLGVAREQYF	TGTGCCAGCAGCTTAGGAGTCGCAAGGGAGCAGTACTTC
TRBV7-9	NA	NA	TRBJ1-4	CASSLEGGNNEKLFF	TGTGCCAGCAGCTTAGAGGGGGGGAATAATGAAAAACTGTTTTTT
TRBV18	NA	TRBD2	TRBJ2-1	CASSPPTTSGNDEQFF	TGTGCCAGCTCACCACCGACCACTAGCGGGAATGATGAGCAGTTCTTC
TRBV6-5	NA	NA	TRBJ2-3	CASSYSTPSRGDTQYF	TGTGCCAGCAGTTACTCGACTCCTTCCCGGGGGGATACGCAGTATTTT
TRBV19	NA	NA	TRBJ1-2	CASSMTDNYGYTF	TGTGCCAGTAGTATGACAGATAACTATGGCTACACCTTC
TRBV18	NA	NA	TRBJ1-2	CASSPPEGRFYGYTF	TGTGCCAGCTCACCACCAGAGGGGCGATTCTATGGCTACACCTTC
TRBV10-3	NA	TRBD2	TRBJ2-7	CAGAGTSGTYEQYF	TGTGCCGGCGCCGGGACTAGCGGTACCTACGAGCAGTACTTC